A single count supports the clone carrying this TCR beta chain. As yet, its antigen is unknown. This specimen belongs to a study of T cell responses to AZD1222 COVID-19 vaccine. This table comes from immunoSEQ multiplex PCR, and its TCRdb copy is limited to in-frame clones, with some not included. In the table there are 99,000 or so clones, 82% of which are singletons. Study-wide results and caveats: Baseline antibody screening turned up just a handful of seropositive AZD1222 recipients. The donor group comprised mostly white British people and more females; the analysis possibly underestimated clonal diversity. Repertoires were sampled only after the peak T cell response.

The V gene's germline CDR1 is SGHDN and CDR2 FVKESK. The V and J ends lost 4 bases and 3 bases, in that order; junction bases with no gene match: 3. The CDR3 length is 13 residues. The chain is built from TRBV14 and TRBJ2-7; 7 nucleotides line up with TRBD1. This TCR derives from an adult in good health. Sequencing was performed on peripheral blood, taken on day 0 of AZD1222 vaccination. In DNA form, the CDR3 reads TGTGCCAGCAGCCGGGACAGCGACTACGAGCAGTACTTC. It specifies CASSRDSDYEQYF.